Listed below are T cell receptor beta chains from one sample, sequenced in a study of shared clonotypes between healthy human individuals. The protocol was immunoSEQ multiplex PCR, while the TCRdb copy is restricted to in-frame clones and leaves out a portion. The sample contains about 1.1 million clones, approximately 80% of which appear only once. What was sequenced was memory CD4+ T cells from PBMCs. Source of these receptors: a man aged 18 to 30 in good health. Some clones in this sample may be carry-over from other donors' samples. The CDR3 runs from the conserved cysteine through the conserved F or W. A D gene is named only where the DNA matches it firmly.

>TRBV6-5|TRBJ1-2|.
TGTGCCAGCAGTTACTCGGCAGGGGTTGGCTACACCTTC
CASSYSAGVGYTF
>TRBV15|TRBJ2-5|.
TGTGCCACCAGCAGAGTTGCAGGGAGGGAGACCCAGTACTTC
CATSRVAGRETQYF
>TRBV7-8|TRBJ2-7|.
TGTGCCAGCAGTTCTGCTTCCCCCTACGAGCAGTACTTC
CASSSASPYEQYF
>TRBV11-2|TRBJ2-3|.
TGTGCCAGCAGCCCCTCCGGCCGGCGAGACACAGATACGCAGTATTTT
CASSPSGRRDTDTQYF
>TRBV2|TRBJ1-1|TRBD1
TGTGCCAGCAGTGAGGCAGGGGGCATAGCTTTCTTT
CASSEAGGIAFF
>TRBV5-1|TRBJ1-2|TRBD1
TGCGCCAGCAGCACCCGGGACAGGGTTGGTGGCTACACCTTC
CASSTRDRVGGYTF
>TRBV4-1|TRBJ2-7|.
TGCGCCAGCAGCCTTCAACAGAACAACTACGAGCAGTACTTC
CASSLQQNNYEQYF
>TRBV14|TRBJ2-5|.
TGTGCCAGCAGCCGGGGAGCAGGGTCGGAGACCCAGTACTTC
CASSRGAGSETQYF
>TRBV5-6|TRBJ2-2|.
TGTGCCAGCAGCCCCTTTTTAGGGAACACCGGGGAGCTGTTTTTT
CASSPFLGNTGELFF
>TRBV2|TRBJ1-5|.
TGTGCCAGCAGTGATGATGGGGGCTATGGCAATCAGCCCCAGCATTTT
CASSDDGGYGNQPQHF
>TRBV27|TRBJ2-7|TRBD1
TGTGCCAGCAGTTTCGGGGGACAGGCCTCCTACGAGCAGTACTTC
CASSFGGQASYEQYF
>TRBV29-1|TRBJ2-1|TRBD1
TGCAGCGTTGAAAAGTGGACAGGGGGGCCCAATGAGCAGTTCTTC
CSVEKWTGGPNEQFF
>TRBV7-2|TRBJ1-1|TRBD1
TGTGCCAGCAGCCCCGGGACAGCAAACACTGAAGCTTTCTTT
CASSPGTANTEAFF
>TRBV29-1|TRBJ2-2|TRBD1
TGCAGCGTGCGACAGGGGAACACCGGGGAGCTGTTTTTT
CSVRQGNTGELFF
>TRBV29-1|TRBJ2-3|TRBD2
TGCAGCAACCGAGGACTAGCGGGAGGCACAGATACGCAGTATTTT
CSNRGLAGGTDTQYF
>TRBV5-1|TRBJ2-7|.
TGCGCCAGCAGCTTATTACGGGCGCCCTCGGGGGAGCAGTACTTC
CASSLLRAPSGEQYF